The clone carrying this TCR beta chain was observed many times. The antigen is undetermined. Building of the TCR beta libraries involved iRepertoire HTBI primers and Arm-PCR of CDR3 regions. Authors' methods: From all samples, identification returned 14 TRBJ and roughly 65 TRBV segments. TCRdb reprocessed the multiplex PCR reads with MiXCR, giving one entry per CDR3 protein. TCRdb, not the original authors, processed these V and J calls. The sample has hundreds of thousands of distinct CDR3 sequences; 25% to 35% are singletons. This specimen comes from a study of regulatory T cells in long-lasting Graves disease. Study background: Persistent Graves' disease required over 5 years of antithyroid drugs and positive TSH receptor antibodies.

The time point here: persistent/refractory GD, antithyroid drugs over 5 years with positive TRAb. PBMC RNA was the source of the TCR library. Study-wide results and caveats: Reduced TCR diversity was observed in persistent Graves' patients versus newly diagnosed patients.

The material sequenced was peripheral blood mononuclear cells (PBMCs), taken when the disease was refractory, from a patient treated with antithyroid drugs. This TCR derives from a female donor with Graves disease.

The CDR3 region is CASSYFSTGELFF. The CDR3 bases are TGTGCCAGCAGTTACTTCAGCACCGGGGAGCTGTTTTTT. The chain links TRBV6-5 to TRBJ2-2, with unresolved D. The CDR3 runs 13 residues. Germline lookup yields CDR1 MNHEY and CDR2 SVGAGI. The germline V and J ends were trimmed by 1 base and 4 bases, with 4 bases remaining between them.